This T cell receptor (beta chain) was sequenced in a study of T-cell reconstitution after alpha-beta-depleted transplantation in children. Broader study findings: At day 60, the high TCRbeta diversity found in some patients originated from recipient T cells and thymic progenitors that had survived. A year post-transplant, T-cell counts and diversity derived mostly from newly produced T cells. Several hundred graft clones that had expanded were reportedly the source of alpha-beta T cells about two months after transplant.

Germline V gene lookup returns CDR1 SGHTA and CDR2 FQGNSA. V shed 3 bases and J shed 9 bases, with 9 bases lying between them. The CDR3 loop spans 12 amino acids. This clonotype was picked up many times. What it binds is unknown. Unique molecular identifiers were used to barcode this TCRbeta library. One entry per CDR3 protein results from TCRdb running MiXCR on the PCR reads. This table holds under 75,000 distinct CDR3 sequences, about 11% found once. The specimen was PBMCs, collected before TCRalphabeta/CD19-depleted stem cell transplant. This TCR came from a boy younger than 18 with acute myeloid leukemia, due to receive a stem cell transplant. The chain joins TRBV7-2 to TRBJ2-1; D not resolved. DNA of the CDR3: TGTGCCAGCAGCTTCGGGTTCGGTGAGCAGTTCTTC. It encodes CASSFGFGEQFF.